This T cell receptor (beta chain) was captured in a study of blood T cell repertoires in COVID-19 (dated by TCRdb to 2018 to 2020). About the full investigation: Collaborator samples came from the United States, Italy and Spain and covered acute and convalescent phases of COVID-19. The material from the prospective study consisted of cDNA or gDNA derived from T cells, B-cell-depleted T cells, or PBMCs. Subjects who had been exposed to COVID-19, were actively infected with it, or had recovered from it provided the deeply sampled blood TCRbeta repertoires that made up the dataset. The repertoires were made available in a free public database intended to serve as a resource for research on the immune response to SARS-CoV-2. The samples were drawn from two sources: the first 160 participants of the ongoing ImmuneRACE study, and 1,000 to 1,500 subjects contributed by 6 global collaborators. The sample metadata nearly always contained a de-identified subject ID, COVID-19 status, age in years and sex. Where HLA class I and class II types were available, the types were taken from metadata supplied by the sample provider, not from assay-based typing.

The germline V gene encodes CDR1 SGHAT and CDR2 FQNNGV. The CDR3 runs 15 amino acids, cysteine and phenylalanine included. Of all the DNA, just the CDR3 is kept, 45 bases in frame from base 1. Relative to germline, V is missing 5 bases and J is missing 5 bases, with 8 bases of the junction outside any gene match. Comment on this clone: Its antigen has not been determined. No clone much larger than this one lies a single base away; base qualities are absent.

TCRbeta CDR3 regions were amplified from genomic DNA using the immunoSEQ Assay, a bias-controlled multiplex PCR. Per the original workflow: The number of nucleated cells in each sample was estimated from the amplification of reference gene primers within the assay. To quantify the absolute abundance of each unique TCRbeta CDR3 rearrangement, sequence reads were collapsed and filtered. For each sample, productive Simpson clonality was calculated as the square root of Simpson's diversity index over productive rearrangements. TCRdb holds this immuneACCESS table with in-frame rearrangements only. Some clones are missing; in checked studies, unresolved V genes explain under half, and the rest has no known cause. V, J and clone size reflect that table, while D and trimming were determined from the DNA. Counted in this sample were over 150,000 clones; about 83% of them appeared once. The top ten constitute about 9.4% of the sample.

One collaborating source in Seattle enrolled patients during active infection and followed them longitudinally through the course of disease. Collaborating institutions collected whole blood in K2EDTA tubes following their own protocols. For TCRbeta analysis, collaborator samples were shipped as frozen whole blood, as isolated PBMCs, or as DNA extracted from either sample type. Here is what the overall study found, with its caveats: How much clinical and demographic metadata was included differed by source and by participant, and the metadata was provided uncurated.

The chain is assembled from TRBV11-2 and TRBJ2-5; TRBD2 agrees with 10 junctional bases. This TCR derives from a woman in her 70s with COVID-19, enrolled during active disease. What was sequenced was peripheral blood. DNA sequence: TGTGCCAGCAGCACAGCGGGGGGGAAATTGGAGACCCAGTACTTC. Its product reads: CASSTAGGKLETQYF.